This TCR beta chain was recovered during a study of T-cell memory formation after mild COVID-19. Study findings and constraints: The authors left the SARS-CoV-2 specificity of second-wave clones peaking on day 37 unconfirmed.

5'RACE with constant-segment primers yielded barcoded, UMI-tagged TCR alpha and TCR beta cDNA libraries. One entry per CDR3 protein, called by TCRdb with MiXCR from the 5' RACE reads. The profile shows approximately 210,000 distinct CDR3 sequences, roughly 18% of them singletons. Trimming cost V 0 bases and J 6 bases; bases outside gene matches: 3. This CDR3 has 14 amino acids. This clonotype has at least ten counts. Its antigen remains unknown. Material: PBMCs or a T cell subset sorted from them (not recorded which). The chain has TRBV12-3 or TRBV12-4 and TRBJ2-3; 7 bases fit TRBD2. This sequence was found in an adult woman who had mild COVID-19 (a few samples of this study predate the infection). Cell type and time point are not known. CDR3 region: CASSLAGGPDTQYF. DNA of the CDR3: TGTGCCAGCAGTTTAGCGGGAGGGCCGGATACGCAGTATTTT.